This TCR beta chain was identified in a study of PD-L1 blockade in urothelial cancer (dated by TCRdb to the late 2010s). As for the study more broadly: About 90% of the roughly 29 patients were identified as males with urothelial cancer of bladder origin, and a prior smoking history was reported by 18 of 29 patients. An ECOG performance status of 0 or 1 was recorded for the patients, and 0 to 3 prior chemotherapy regimens had been received by the patients. Blood samples were analyzed at two time points: 3 weeks after treatment start (second dose) and 6 weeks after treatment start. Blood samples yielded a median of around 150,000 T cells and 65,000 to 95,000 unique TCRs, with median clonality about 0.08. Somatic, immune and clinical correlates of response to PD-L1 blockade with atezolizumab in urothelial cancer were the focus of an exploratory multi-omic analysis. Pretreatment tumor samples, along with matched peripheral blood serially collected before and after atezolizumab treatment, were subjected to TCR sequencing. Durable clinical benefit meant progression-free survival longer than 6 months, and TCR features were also tested against progression-free and overall survival. Whole exome sequencing and RNA sequencing of pretreatment tumors were performed alongside TCR sequencing in the same patients. Nine patients reached durable clinical benefit, while 20 patients did not. Some 30 patients had pretreatment blood TCR-seq, roughly 24 had at least one posttreatment blood collection, and roughly 24 had tumor TCR-seq.

Here is what the overall study found, with its caveats: Small sample size (n ≈ 29) and many exploratory analyses mean the results are intended to be hypothesis-generating. Greater expansion of tumor-associated TCR clones in peripheral blood 3 weeks after the start of treatment was observed in patients with durable benefit (n of about 20, p = 0.022). A pretreatment peripheral blood TCR clonality below the median was linked to improved progression-free and overall survival.

Concerning this clone itself: It has no known antigen specificity. No base qualities exist here, and no much larger clone lies one base off it.

Read against the paper, the sample's time point label means: pretreatment peripheral blood. The Qiagen DNeasy Blood extraction kit was used to purify genomic DNA from total PBMCs and from tumor samples. PBMCs were collected pretreatment and during treatment and were isolated and stored as previously described. The CDR3 contains 12 residues, cysteine and phenylalanine counted. Only CDR3 DNA is held: 36 bases, read in frame from base 1. CDR1 and CDR2, looked up from the germline V gene (reference sequence), are GTSNPN and SVGIG. At the junction V is shortened by 8 bases and J by 4 bases, with 14 bases in between. To estimate absolute template abundance from read counts, synthetic TCR analog templates were spiked into each PCR. The immunoSEQ assay used bias-controlled V and J gene primers to amplify TCRbeta CDR3 regions from genomic DNA. Rearranged TCRbeta segments were sequenced at approximately 20X coverage. The source study handled its data this way. Clustering was used to correct sequencing errors, and CDR3s were annotated against IMGT so that V, D and J genes could be assigned. Downstream analyses used only productive TCRbeta rearrangements and left out out-of-frame or stop-codon sequences. To compute clonality, Shannon entropy was normalized by the log of the number of unique productive sequences and then subtracted from one. Fisher's exact test with Benjamini-Hochberg correction, at a threshold of adjusted p below 0.01, was used to find clones that differed between time points or between blood and tumor. What TCRdb holds here is the immuneACCESS table cut down to in-frame rearrangements. Part of the clones is not present; checked against another copy, under half of the missing clones reflect an unresolved V gene, and the others are unexplained. V, J and clone size are those of that table, while D and trimming were read from the DNA. The sample data list 40,000 to 55,000 clones, and 70% to 90% of these were observed just once. About 25% of the sample is held by the ten biggest clonotypes.

The source material was PBMCs, sampled around atezolizumab (anti-PD-L1) treatment. This sequence uses TRBV30 and TRBJ1-2, with a weak D call of TRBD1 (6 bases match). The TCR originated in a donor aged 40 or older with urothelial cancer. CDR3 region: CAGPRGGYGYTF. The DNA reads as follows: TGTGCCGGGCCCAGGGGCGGCTATGGCTACACCTTC.